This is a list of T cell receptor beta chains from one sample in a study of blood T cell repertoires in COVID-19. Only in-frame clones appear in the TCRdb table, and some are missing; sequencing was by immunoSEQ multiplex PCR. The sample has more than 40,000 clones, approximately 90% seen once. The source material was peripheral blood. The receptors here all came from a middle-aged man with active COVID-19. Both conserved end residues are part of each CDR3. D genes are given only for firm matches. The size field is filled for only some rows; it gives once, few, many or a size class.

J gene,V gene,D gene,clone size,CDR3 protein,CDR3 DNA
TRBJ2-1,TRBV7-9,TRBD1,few,CALRRDRVPNEQFF,TGTGCCCTCAGGCGAGACAGGGTTCCCAATGAGCAGTTCTTC
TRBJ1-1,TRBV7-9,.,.,CASIHGQSNTEAFF,TGTGCCAGCATCCATGGACAGTCAAACACTGAAGCTTTCTTT
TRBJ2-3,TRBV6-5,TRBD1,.,CASSYSQGNTQYF,TGTGCCAGCAGTTACTCACAGGGGAATACGCAGTATTTT
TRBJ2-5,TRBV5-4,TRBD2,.,CASSPGGGRRETQYF,TGTGCCAGCAGCCCGGGGGGCGGGAGGAGGGAGACCCAGTACTTC
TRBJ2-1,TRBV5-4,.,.,CASSLGGPYNEQFF,TGTGCCAGCAGCTTGGGCGGGCCTTACAATGAGCAGTTCTTC
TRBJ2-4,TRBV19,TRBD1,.,CASSVGTGNVKNIQYF,TGTGCCAGTAGTGTCGGGACAGGGAATGTCAAAAACATTCAGTACTTC
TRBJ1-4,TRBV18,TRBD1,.,CASSPIGTGDNEKLFF,TGTGCCAGCTCACCGATCGGGACAGGGGATAATGAAAAACTGTTTTTT
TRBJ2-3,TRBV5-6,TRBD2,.,CASSAPGLAVRDTQYF,TGTGCCAGCAGCGCCCCGGGACTAGCGGTCCGAGATACGCAGTATTTT
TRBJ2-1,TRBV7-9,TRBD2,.,CASSFRGGSYNEQFF,TGTGCCAGCAGCTTTCGGGGGGGCTCCTACAATGAGCAGTTCTTC
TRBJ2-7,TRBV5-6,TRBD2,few,CASSSRLALSYEQYF,TGTGCCAGCAGCTCACGACTAGCGCTCTCCTACGAGCAGTACTTC
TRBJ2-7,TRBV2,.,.,CASSEEAGRYEQYF,TGTGCCAGCAGTGAGGAAGCGGGTCGGTACGAGCAGTACTTC
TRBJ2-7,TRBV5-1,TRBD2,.,CASSLWTSGGILRGYEQYF,TGCGCCAGCAGCTTATGGACTAGCGGGGGGATACTTCGAGGCTACGAGCAGTACTTC
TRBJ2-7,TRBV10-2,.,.,CASSYRSYEQYF,TGCGCCAGCAGCTACAGGAGCTACGAGCAGTACTTC
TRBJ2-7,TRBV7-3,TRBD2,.,CASSLTSGSYEQYF,TGTGCCAGCAGCTTGACTAGCGGCTCCTACGAGCAGTACTTC
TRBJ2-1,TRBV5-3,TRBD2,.,CARSNKKRGRYNEQFF,TGTGCCAGAAGTAATAAAAAGCGGGGGAGATACAATGAGCAGTTCTTC
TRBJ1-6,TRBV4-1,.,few,CASSQGPSSYNSPLHF,TGCGCCAGCAGCCAAGGACCTAGCTCCTATAATTCACCCCTCCACTTT
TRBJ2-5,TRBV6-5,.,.,CASSYSLTGETQYF,TGTGCCAGCAGTTACTCCCTGACCGGGGAGACCCAGTACTTC
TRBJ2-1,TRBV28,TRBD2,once,CASSLPPGRGLRSGGLSEQFF,TGTGCCAGCAGTTTACCACCCGGGAGGGGGTTACGTAGCGGGGGACTATCGGAGCAGTTCTTC
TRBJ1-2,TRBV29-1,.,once,CSVDSGGYTF,TGCAGCGTCGACTCCGGGGGCTACACCTTC
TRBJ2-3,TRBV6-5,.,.,CASNTPGTDTQYF,TGTGCCAGCAACACCCCCGGCACAGATACGCAGTATTTT
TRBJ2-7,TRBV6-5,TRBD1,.,CASSFSGTESYEQYF,TGTGCCAGCAGTTTTTCCGGGACAGAGAGTTACGAGCAGTACTTC
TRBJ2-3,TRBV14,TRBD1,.,CASSPGQSTDTQYF,TGTGCCAGCAGCCCGGGACAGAGCACAGATACGCAGTATTTT
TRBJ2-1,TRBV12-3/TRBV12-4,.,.,CASSWRLVDEQFF,TGTGCCAGCAGTTGGAGACTAGTGGATGAGCAGTTCTTC
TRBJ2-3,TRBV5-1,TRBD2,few,CASSPSGTSGSPSPDTQYF,TGCGCCAGCAGCCCGTCCGGGACTAGCGGGAGCCCATCGCCAGATACGCAGTATTTT
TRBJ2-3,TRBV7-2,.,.,CASTSTDTQYF,TGTGCCAGCACCTCGACAGATACGCAGTATTTT
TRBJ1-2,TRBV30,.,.,CAWSARRGWYGYTF,TGTGCCTGGAGCGCTAGGAGGGGATGGTATGGCTACACCTTC
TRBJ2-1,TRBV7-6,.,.,CASSLAREFEQFF,TGTGCCAGCAGCTTAGCTCGGGAATTTGAGCAGTTCTTC
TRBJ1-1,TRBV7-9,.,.,CASSQGRGLPEAFF,TGTGCCAGCAGCCAGGGGCGCGGGCTTCCTGAAGCTTTCTTT
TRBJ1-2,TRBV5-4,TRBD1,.,CASSLRDRGNYGYTF,TGTGCCAGCAGCTTACGGGACAGGGGTAACTATGGCTACACCTTC
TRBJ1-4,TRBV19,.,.,CASSMPGSGEKLFF,TGTGCCAGTAGTATGCCAGGGTCTGGGGAAAAACTGTTTTTT
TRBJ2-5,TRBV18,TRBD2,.,CASSVGLAGDQETQYF,TGTGCCAGCTCCGTGGGACTAGCGGGGGACCAAGAGACCCAGTACTTC
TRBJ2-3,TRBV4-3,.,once,CASSQGTRSTDTQYF,TGCGCCAGCAGCCAAGGGACTCGGAGCACAGATACGCAGTATTTT
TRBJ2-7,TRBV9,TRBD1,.,CASSVGTGGVEQYF,TGTGCCAGCAGCGTAGGGACAGGGGGCGTCGAGCAGTACTTC
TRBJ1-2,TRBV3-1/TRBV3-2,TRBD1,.,CASSQDHALDRGYGYTF,TGTGCCAGCAGCCAAGATCATGCCCTCGACAGGGGGTATGGCTACACCTTC
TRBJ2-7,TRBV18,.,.,CASSPRDLSYEQYF,TGTGCCAGCTCACCCCGGGATCTCTCCTACGAGCAGTACTTC
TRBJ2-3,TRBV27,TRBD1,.,CASNLKAQGADTQYF,TGTGCCAGCAACCTAAAAGCGCAGGGGGCAGATACGCAGTATTTT
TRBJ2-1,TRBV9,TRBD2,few,CASSAIPGTSGSEQFF,TGTGCCAGCAGCGCCATCCCCGGGACTAGCGGGAGTGAGCAGTTCTTC
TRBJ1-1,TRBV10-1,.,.,CASSAQRGDLNTEAFF,TGCGCCAGCAGTGCCCAACGGGGAGACCTGAACACTGAAGCTTTCTTT
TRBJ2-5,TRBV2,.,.,CASSDLKRWDTQETQYF,TGTGCCAGCAGTGATCTAAAGCGGTGGGACACCCAAGAGACCCAGTACTTC
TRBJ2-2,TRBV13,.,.,CASSLSGVGELFF,TGTGCCAGCAGCTTATCCGGGGTCGGGGAGCTGTTTTTT
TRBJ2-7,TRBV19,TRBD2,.,CASSIGGRSYEQYF,TGTGCCAGTAGTATCGGCGGGAGGTCCTACGAGCAGTACTTC
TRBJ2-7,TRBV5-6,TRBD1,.,CASSYYVGQGAPEQYF,TGTGCCAGCTCCTATTATGTGGGACAGGGAGCACCCGAGCAGTACTTC
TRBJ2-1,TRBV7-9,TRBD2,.,CASSLLRLADLYNEQFF,TGTGCCAGCAGCTTACTGCGACTAGCGGACCTTTACAATGAGCAGTTCTTC
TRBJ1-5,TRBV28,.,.,CASRTGVSNQPQHF,TGTGCCAGCAGAACGGGGGTTAGCAATCAGCCCCAGCATTTT
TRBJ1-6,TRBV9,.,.,CASTKDSGGSPLHF,TGTGCCAGCACCAAGGATAGCGGGGGTTCACCCCTCCACTTT
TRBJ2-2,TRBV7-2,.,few,CASSPQGELFF,TGTGCCAGCAGCCCCCAGGGGGAGCTGTTTTTT
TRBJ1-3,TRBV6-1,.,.,CASSEAPGHMSSGNTIYF,TGTGCCAGCAGTGAAGCTCCGGGACATATGAGCTCTGGAAACACCATATATTTT
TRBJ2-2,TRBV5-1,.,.,CASSLEAGENTGELFF,TGCGCCAGCAGCTTGGAGGCAGGGGAAAACACCGGGGAGCTGTTTTTT
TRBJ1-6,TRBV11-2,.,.,CASSLGSGSPLHF,TGTGCCAGCAGCTTAGGGAGTGGTTCACCCCTCCACTTT
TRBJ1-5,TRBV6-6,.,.,CASTLGGGNQPQHF,TGTGCCAGCACCTTAGGAGGGGGCAATCAGCCCCAGCATTTT
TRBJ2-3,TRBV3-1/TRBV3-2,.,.,CASSHPRTGRVGTDTQYF,TGTGCCAGCAGCCACCCCCGGACAGGGAGGGTGGGGACAGATACGCAGTATTTT
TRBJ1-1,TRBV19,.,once,CASTSGGEGTEAFF,TGTGCCAGTACGAGTGGGGGCGAGGGGACTGAAGCTTTCTTT
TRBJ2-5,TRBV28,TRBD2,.,CASSKREFLRETQYF,TGTGCCAGCAGTAAGCGGGAGTTTCTCCGAGAGACCCAGTACTTC
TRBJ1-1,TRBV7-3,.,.,CASSSGGNTEAFF,TGTGCCAGCAGCTCCGGGGGTAACACTGAAGCTTTCTTT
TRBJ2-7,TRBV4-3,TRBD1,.,CASSQRDRASEQYF,TGCGCCAGCAGCCAGCGGGACAGGGCGTCCGAGCAGTACTTC
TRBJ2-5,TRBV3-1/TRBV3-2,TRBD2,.,CASSQDDSGGAETQYF,TGTGCCAGCAGCCAAGACGATAGCGGGGGGGCAGAGACCCAGTACTTC
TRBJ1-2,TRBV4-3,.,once,CASSPRSGYGYTF,TGCGCCAGCAGCCCACGATCAGGCTATGGCTACACCTTC
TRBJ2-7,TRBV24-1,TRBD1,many,CATSEGTGTGYEQYF,TGTGCCACCAGTGAGGGTACGGGGACAGGGTACGAGCAGTACTTC
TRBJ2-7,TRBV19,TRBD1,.,CASSSRDRVLYEQYF,TGTGCCAGTAGTTCTCGGGACAGGGTTCTCTACGAGCAGTACTTC
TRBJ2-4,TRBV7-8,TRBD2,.,CASSFGWASGSSIAKNIQYF,TGTGCCAGCAGCTTTGGATGGGCTAGCGGGTCTTCCATAGCCAAAAACATTCAGTACTTC